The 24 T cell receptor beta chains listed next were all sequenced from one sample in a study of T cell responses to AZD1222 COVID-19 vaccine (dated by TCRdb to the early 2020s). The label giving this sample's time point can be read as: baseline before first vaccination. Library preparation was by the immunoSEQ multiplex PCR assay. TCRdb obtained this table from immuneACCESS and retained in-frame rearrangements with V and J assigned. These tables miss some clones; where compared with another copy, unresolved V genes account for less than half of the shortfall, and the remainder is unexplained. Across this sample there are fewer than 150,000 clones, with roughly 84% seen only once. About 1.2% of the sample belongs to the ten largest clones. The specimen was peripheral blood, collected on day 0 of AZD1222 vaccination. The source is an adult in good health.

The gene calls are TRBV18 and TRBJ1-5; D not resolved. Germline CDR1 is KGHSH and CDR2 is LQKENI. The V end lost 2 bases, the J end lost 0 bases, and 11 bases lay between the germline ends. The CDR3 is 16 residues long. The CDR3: CASSPERLFSNQPQHF. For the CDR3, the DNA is TGTGCCAGCTCACCAGAAAGACTGTTTAGCAATCAGCCCCAGCATTTT.

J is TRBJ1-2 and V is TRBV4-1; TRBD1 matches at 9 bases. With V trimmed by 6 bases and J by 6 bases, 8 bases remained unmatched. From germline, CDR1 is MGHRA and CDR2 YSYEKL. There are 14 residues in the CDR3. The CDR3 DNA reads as TGCGCCAGCAGACCCGGGACAGGGACAGATGGCTACACCTTC. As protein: CASRPGTGTDGYTF.

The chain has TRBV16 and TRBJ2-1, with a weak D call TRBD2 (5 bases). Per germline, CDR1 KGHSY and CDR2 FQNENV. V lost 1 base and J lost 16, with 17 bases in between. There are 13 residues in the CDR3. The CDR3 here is CASSQWSSGESFF. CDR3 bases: TGTGCCAGCAGCCAATGGTCCAGCGGCGAAAGTTTCTTC.

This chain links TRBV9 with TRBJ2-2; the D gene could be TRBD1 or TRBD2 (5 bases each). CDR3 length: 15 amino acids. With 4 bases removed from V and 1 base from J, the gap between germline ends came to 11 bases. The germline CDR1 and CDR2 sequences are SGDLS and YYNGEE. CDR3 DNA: TGTGCCAGCAGCCCATGGGACGGGAACACCGGGGAGCTGTTTTTT. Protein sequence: CASSPWDGNTGELFF.

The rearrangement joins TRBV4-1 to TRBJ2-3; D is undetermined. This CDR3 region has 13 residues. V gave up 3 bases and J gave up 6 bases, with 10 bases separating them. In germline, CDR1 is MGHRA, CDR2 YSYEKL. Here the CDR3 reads CASSQKNGDTQYF. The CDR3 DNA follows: TGCGCCAGCAGCCAGAAAAACGGGGATACGCAGTATTTT.

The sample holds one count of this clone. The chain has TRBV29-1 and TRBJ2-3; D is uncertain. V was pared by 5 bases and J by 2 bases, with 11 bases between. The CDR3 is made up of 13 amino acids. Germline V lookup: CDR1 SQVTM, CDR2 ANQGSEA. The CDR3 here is CSVRGVFTDTQYF. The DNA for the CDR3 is TGCAGCGTTCGAGGCGTCTTCACAGATACGCAGTATTTT.

The CDR3 nucleotides are TGTGCCATCAGCCCACAGGCCTACGAGCAGTACTTC. Residues: CAISPQAYEQYF. This chain links TRBV10-3 with TRBJ2-7; D possibly corresponds to TRBD1 (5 bases). The CDR3 consists of 12 residues. The germline CDR1 and CDR2 sequences are ENHRY and SYGVKD. Deletions cut 6 bases from V and 2 bases from J, with 8 bases between.

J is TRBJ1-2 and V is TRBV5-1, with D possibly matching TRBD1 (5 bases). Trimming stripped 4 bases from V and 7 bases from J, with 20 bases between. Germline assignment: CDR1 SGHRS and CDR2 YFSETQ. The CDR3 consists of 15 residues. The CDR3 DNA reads TGCGCCAGCAGCGAGGAGACCGGGGTAAGGGGTGGCTACACCTTC. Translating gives CASSEETGVRGGYTF.

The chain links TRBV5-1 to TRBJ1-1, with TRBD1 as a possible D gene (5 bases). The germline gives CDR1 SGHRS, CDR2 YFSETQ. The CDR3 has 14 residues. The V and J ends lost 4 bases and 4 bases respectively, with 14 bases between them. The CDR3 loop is CASSADTRGTEAFF. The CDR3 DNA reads TGCGCCAGCAGCGCTGACACGAGGGGCACTGAAGCTTTCTTT. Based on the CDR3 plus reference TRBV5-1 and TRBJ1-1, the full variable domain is KAGVTQTPRYLIKTRGQQVTLSCSPISGHRSVSWYQQTPGQGLQFLFEYFSETQRNKGNFPGRFSGRQFSNSRSEMNVSTLELGDSALYLCASSADTRGTEAFFGQGTRLTVV.

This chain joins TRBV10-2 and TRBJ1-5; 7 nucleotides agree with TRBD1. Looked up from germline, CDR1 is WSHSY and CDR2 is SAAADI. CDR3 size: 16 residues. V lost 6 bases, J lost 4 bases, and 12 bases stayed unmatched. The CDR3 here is CASRKGSGQQNQPQHF. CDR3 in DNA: TGCGCCAGCAGGAAGGGGTCGGGACAGCAGAATCAGCCCCAGCATTTT.

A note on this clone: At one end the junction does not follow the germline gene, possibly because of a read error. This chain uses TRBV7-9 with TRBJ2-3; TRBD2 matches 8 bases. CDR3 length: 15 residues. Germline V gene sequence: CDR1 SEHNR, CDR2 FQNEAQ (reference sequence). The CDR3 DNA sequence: TGTGCCAGCAGCCTAGCCGGGGGGGCAGAGGCTACGCAGTATTTT. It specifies CASSLAGGAEATQYF.

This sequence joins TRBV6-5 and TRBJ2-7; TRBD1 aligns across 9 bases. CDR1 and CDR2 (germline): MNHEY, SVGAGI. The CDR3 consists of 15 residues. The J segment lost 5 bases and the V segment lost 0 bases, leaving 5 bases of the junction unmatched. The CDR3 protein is CASSYSWTGVHEQYF. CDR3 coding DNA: TGTGCCAGCAGTTACTCCTGGACAGGGGTCCACGAGCAGTACTTC.

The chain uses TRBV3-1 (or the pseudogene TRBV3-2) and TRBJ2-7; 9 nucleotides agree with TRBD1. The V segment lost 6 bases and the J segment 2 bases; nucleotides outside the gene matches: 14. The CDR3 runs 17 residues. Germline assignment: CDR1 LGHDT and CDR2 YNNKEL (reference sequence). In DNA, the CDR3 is TGTGCCAGCAGTCATAGAGCCCAAGGGACAGGGACCTACGAGCAGTACTTC. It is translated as CASSHRAQGTGTYEQYF.

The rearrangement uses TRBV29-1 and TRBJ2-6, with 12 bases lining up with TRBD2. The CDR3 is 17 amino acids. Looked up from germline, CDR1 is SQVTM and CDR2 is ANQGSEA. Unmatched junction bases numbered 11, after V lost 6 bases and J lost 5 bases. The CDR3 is CSVATSSGGAWANVLTF. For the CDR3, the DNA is TGCAGCGTGGCAACCTCTAGCGGGGGGGCCTGGGCCAACGTCCTGACTTTC.

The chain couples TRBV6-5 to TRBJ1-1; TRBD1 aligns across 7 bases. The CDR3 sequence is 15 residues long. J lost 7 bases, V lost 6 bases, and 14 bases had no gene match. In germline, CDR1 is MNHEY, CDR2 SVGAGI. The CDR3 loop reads CASSPLLDRVNEAFF. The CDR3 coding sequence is TGTGCCAGCAGCCCCCTCTTAGACAGGGTTAATGAAGCTTTCTTT.

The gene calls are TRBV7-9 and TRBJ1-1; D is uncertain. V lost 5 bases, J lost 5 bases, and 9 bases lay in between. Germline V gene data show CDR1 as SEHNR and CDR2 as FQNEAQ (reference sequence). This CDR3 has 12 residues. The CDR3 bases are TGTGCCAGCAGCCGGGGAGGGACTGAAGCTTTCTTT. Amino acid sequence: CASSRGGTEAFF.

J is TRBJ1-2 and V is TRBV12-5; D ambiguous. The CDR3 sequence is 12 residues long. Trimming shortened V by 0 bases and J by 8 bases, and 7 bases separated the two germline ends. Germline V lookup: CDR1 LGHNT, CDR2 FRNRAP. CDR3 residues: CASGLVHGGYTF. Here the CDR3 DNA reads TGTGCTAGTGGTTTGGTACATGGGGGCTACACCTTC.

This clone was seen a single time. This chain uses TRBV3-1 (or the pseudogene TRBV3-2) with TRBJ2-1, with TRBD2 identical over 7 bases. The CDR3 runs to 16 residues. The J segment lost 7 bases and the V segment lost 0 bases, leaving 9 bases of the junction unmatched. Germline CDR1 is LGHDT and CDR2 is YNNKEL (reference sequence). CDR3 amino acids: CASSQDLSAGRNEQFF. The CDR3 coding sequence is TGTGCCAGCAGCCAAGATCTTTCTGCCGGGAGGAATGAGCAGTTCTTC.

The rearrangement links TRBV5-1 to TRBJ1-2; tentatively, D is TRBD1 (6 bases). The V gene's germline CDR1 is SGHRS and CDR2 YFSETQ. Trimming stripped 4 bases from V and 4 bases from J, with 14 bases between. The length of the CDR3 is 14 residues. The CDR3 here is CASSTSGDAYGYTF. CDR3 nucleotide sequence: TGCGCCAGCAGCACCTCAGGGGACGCCTATGGCTACACCTTC.

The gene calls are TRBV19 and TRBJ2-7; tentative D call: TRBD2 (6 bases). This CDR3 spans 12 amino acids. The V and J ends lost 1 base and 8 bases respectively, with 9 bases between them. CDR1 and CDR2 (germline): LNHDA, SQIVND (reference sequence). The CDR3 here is CASSIVAGKQYF. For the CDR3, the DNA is TGTGCCAGTAGTATAGTGGCGGGGAAGCAGTACTTC.

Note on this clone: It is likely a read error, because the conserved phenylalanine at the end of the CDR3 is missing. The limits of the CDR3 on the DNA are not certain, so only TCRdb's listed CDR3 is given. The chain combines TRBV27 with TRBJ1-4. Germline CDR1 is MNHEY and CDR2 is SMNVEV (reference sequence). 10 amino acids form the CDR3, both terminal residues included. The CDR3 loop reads CASPEGPGEA.

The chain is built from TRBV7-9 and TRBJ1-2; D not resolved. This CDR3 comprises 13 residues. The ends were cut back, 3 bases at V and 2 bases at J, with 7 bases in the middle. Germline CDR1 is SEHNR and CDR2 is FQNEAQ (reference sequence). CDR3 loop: CASSLELNYGYTF. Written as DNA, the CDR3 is TGTGCCAGCAGCTTGGAACTGAACTATGGCTACACCTTC.

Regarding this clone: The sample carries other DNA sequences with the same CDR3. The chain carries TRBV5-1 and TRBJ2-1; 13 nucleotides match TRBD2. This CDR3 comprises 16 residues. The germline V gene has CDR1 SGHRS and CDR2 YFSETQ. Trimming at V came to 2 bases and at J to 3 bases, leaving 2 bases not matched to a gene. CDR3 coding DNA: TGCGCCAGCAGCTTACTAGCGGGGGGGCTCTACAATGAGCAGTTCTTC. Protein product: CASSLLAGGLYNEQFF.

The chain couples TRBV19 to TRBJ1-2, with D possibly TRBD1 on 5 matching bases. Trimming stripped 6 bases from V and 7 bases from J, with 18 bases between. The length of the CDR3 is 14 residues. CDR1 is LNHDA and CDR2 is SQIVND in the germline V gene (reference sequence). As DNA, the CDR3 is TGTGCCAGTAGAGACACTGGATCGGGGCCTGGCTACACCTTC. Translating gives CASRDTGSGPGYTF. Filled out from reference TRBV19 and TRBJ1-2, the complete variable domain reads DGGITQSPKYLFRKEGQNVTLSCEQNLNHDAMYWYRQDPGQGLRLIYYSQIVNDFQKGDIAEGYSVSREKKESFPLTVTSAQKNPTAFYLCASRDTGSGPGYTFGSGTRLTVV.